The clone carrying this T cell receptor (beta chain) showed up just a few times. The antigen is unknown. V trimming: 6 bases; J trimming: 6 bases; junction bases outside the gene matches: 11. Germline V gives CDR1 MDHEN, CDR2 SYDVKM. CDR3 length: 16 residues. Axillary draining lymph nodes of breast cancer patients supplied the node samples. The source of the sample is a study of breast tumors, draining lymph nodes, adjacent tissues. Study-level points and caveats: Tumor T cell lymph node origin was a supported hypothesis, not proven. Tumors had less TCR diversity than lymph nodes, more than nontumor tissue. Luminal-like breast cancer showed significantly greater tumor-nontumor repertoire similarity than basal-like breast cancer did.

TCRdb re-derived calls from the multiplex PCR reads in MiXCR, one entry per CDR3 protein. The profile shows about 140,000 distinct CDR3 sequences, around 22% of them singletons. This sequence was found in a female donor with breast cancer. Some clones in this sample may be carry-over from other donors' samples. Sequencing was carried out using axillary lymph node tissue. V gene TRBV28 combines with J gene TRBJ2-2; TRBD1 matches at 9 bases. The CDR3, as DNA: TGTGCCAGCAGCCTCACTCAGGGACAGGGAGCCGGGGAGCTGTTTTTT. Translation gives CASSLTQGQGAGELFF.